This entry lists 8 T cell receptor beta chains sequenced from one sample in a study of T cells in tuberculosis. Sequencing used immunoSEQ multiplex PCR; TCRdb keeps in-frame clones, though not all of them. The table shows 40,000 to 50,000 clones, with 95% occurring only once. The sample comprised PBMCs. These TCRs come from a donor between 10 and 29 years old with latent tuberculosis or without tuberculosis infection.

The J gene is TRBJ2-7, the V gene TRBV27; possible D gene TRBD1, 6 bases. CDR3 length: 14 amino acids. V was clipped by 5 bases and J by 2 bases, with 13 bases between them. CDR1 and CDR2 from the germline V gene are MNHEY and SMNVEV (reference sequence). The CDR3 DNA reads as TGTGCCAGCAGTGTACAGGGCACCACCTACGAGCAGTACTTC. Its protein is CASSVQGTTYEQYF.

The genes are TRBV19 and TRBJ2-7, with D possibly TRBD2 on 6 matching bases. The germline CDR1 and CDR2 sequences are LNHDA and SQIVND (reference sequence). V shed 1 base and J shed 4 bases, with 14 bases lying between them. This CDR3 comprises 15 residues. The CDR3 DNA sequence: TGTGCCAGTAGTATAGGTAGCGGCCTCCTTTACGAGCAGTACTTC. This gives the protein CASSIGSGLLYEQYF. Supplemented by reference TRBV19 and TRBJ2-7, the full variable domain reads DGGITQSPKYLFRKEGQNVTLSCEQNLNHDAMYWYRQDPGQGLRLIYYSQIVNDFQKGDIAEGYSVSREKKESFPLTVTSAQKNPTAFYLCASSIGSGLLYEQYFGPGTRLTVT.

CDR3 bases: TGTGCCAGCACAACTGAGAACACCGGGGAGCTGTTTTTT. Encoded protein: CASTTENTGELFF. This sequence joins TRBV2 and TRBJ2-2; D ambiguous. V was trimmed by 7 bases and J by 1 base, leaving 7 bases between them. The germline V gene encodes CDR1 SNHLY and CDR2 FYNNEI. The length of the CDR3 is 13 residues.

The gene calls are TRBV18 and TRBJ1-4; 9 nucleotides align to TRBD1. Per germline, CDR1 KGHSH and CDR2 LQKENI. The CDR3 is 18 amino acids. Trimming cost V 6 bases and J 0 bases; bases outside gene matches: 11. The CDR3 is CASSTPGQGVATNEKLFF. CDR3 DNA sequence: TGTGCCAGCTCGACCCCGGGACAGGGTGTTGCAACTAATGAAAAACTGTTTTTT.

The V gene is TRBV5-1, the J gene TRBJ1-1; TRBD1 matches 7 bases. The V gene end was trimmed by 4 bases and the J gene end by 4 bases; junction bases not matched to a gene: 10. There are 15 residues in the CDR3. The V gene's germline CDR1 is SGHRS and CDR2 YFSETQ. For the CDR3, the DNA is TGCGCCAGCAGCAACACAGGGGTGGAGGGCACTGAAGCTTTCTTT. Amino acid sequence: CASSNTGVEGTEAFF.

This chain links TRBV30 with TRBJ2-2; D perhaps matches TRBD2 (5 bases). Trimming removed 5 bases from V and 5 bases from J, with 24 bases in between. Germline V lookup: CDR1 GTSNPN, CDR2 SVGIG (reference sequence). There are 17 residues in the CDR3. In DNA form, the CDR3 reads TGTGCCTGGCAGAGAAGGGCTAGCACCCCGAGGACCGGGGAGCTGTTTTTT. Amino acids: CAWQRRASTPRTGELFF.

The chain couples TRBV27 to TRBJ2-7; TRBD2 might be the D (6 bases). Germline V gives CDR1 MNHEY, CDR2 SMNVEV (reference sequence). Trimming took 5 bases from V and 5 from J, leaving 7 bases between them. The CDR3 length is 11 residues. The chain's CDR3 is CASSPGDEQYF. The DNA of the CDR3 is TGTGCCAGCAGTCCGGGGGACGAGCAGTACTTC.

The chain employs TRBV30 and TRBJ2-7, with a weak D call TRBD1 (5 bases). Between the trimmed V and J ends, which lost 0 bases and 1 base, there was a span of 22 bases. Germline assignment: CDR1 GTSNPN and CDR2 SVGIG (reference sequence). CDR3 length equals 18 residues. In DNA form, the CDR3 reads TGTGCCTGGAGTGTAATGCCCCATCGGGCAGGGCCATCCTACGAGCAGTACTTC. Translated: CAWSVMPHRAGPSYEQYF. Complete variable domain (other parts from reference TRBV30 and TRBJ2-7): SQTIHQWPATLVQPVGSPLSLECTVEGTSNPNLYWYRQAAGRGLQLLFYSVGIGQISSEVPQNLSASRPQDRQFILSSKKLLLSDSGFYLCAWSVMPHRAGPSYEQYFGPGTRLTVT.